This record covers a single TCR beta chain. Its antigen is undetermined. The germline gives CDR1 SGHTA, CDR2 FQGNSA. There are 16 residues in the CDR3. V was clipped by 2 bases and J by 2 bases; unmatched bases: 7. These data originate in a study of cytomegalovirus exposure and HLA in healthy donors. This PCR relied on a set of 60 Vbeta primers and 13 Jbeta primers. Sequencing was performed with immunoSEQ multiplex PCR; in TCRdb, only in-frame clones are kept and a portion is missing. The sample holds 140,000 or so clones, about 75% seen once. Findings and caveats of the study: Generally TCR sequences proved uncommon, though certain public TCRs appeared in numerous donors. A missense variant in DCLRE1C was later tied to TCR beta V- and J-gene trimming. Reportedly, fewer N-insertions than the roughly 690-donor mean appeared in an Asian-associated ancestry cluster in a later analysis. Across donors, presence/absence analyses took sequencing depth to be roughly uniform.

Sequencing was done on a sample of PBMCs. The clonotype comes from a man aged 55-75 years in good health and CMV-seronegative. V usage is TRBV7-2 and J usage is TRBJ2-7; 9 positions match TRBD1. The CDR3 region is CASSLRRDREPYEQYF. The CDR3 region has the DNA TGTGCCAGCAGCTTAAGAAGGGACAGGGAACCCTACGAGCAGTACTTC.